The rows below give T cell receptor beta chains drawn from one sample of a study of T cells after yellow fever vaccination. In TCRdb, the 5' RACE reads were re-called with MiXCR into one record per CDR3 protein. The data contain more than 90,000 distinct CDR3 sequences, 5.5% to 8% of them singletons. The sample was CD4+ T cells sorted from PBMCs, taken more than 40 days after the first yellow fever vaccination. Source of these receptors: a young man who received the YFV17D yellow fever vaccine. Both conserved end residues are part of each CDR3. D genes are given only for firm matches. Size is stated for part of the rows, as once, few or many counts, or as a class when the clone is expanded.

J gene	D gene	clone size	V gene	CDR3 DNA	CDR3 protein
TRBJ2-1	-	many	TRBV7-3	TGTGCCAGCAGCTTAAGGGATGATGAGCAGTTCTTC	CASSLRDDEQFF
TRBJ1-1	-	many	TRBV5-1	TGCGCCAGCAGCTTGGTTGGCGGGGACACTGAAGCTTTCTTT	CASSLVGGDTEAFF
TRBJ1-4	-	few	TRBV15	TGTGCCACCAGCAGACCTCGCGGCAGTGATGAAAAACTGTTTTTT	CATSRPRGSDEKLFF
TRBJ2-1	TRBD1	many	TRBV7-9	TGTGCCAGCGGACAGGCGCATTCCTACAATGAGCAGTTCTTC	CASGQAHSYNEQFF
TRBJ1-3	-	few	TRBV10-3	TGTGCCATCAGTGAGGATAAAGGAAACACCATATATTTT	CAISEDKGNTIYF
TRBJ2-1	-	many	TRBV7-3	TGTGCCAGCAGCGCGGGACTGGCTACCTACAATGAGCAGTTCTTC	CASSAGLATYNEQFF
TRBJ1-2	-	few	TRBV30	TGTGCCTGGAGTCCCTCGGGGCGGGGTGGCTACACCTTC	CAWSPSGRGGYTF
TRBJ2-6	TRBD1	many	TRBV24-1	TGTGCCACCAGTGCGGGACAGGGGGCGTCTGGGGCCAACGTCCTGACTTTC	CATSAGQGASGANVLTF
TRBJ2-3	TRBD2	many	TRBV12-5	TGTGCTAGTGGATCTGCTAGCGGGGGGGCCAACGGCACAGATACGCAGTATTTT	CASGSASGGANGTDTQYF
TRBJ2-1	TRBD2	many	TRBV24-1	TGTGCCACCAGTGGCCTACTAGCGGGGGGGCGGGATGAGCAGTTCTTC	CATSGLLAGGRDEQFF
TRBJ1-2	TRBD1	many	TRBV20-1	TGCAGTGCCCCTAGCGGGACAGGGGATTATGGCTACACCTTC	CSAPSGTGDYGYTF
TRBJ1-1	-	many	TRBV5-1	TGCGCCAGCAGCTTAGGGACCCCCAGAACGAACACTGAAGCTTTCTTT	CASSLGTPRTNTEAFF
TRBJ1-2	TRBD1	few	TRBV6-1	TGTGCCAGCAGTACCCGGACAGGGGGTGGCTACACCTTC	CASSTRTGGGYTF
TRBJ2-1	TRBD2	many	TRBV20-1	TGCAGTGCCGTCGGGGGGGCCCTCTACAATGAGCAGTTCTTC	CSAVGGALYNEQFF
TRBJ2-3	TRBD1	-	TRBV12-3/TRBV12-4	TGTGCCAGCAGTCCCGGACAGGGGTGGGATACGCAGTATTTT	CASSPGQGWDTQYF
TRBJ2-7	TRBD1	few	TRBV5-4	TGTGCCAGCAGCTTGGTGGGACAGGGGTCCTACGAGCAGTACTTC	CASSLVGQGSYEQYF
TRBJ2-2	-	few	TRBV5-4	TGTGCCAGCAGTCGTGGGGGCCCGACCGGGACCGGGGAGCTGTTTTTT	CASSRGGPTGTGELFF
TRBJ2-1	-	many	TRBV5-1	TGCGCCAGCTCCGGGACTGCTAGTACCAATGAGCAGTTCTTC	CASSGTASTNEQFF
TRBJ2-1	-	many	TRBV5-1	TGCGCCAGCAGCTTGGAGAAGGCCCACGCTTCCTACAATGAGCAGTTCTTC	CASSLEKAHASYNEQFF
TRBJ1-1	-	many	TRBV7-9	TGTGCCAGCAGGTCACTGTCGAACACTGAAGCTTTCTTT	CASRSLSNTEAFF
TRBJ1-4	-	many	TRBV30	TGTGCCTGGTACACAGGGAAAGGCCTCGGGGATGAAAAACTGTTTTTT	CAWYTGKGLGDEKLFF
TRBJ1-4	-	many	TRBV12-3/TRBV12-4	TGTGCCAGCAGCCCTGGGGATACTAATGAAAAACTGTTTTTT	CASSPGDTNEKLFF
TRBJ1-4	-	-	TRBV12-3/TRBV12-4	TGTGCCAGCAGTTTAGACTTACAAGCGGGCCCGTCCGAAAAACTGTTTTTT	CASSLDLQAGPSEKLFF
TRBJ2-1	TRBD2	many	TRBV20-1	TGCAGTGCTAGAGTACTCTCCGGGGGGTACTACAATGAGCAGTTCTTC	CSARVLSGGYYNEQFF
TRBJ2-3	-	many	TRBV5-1	TGCGCCAGCAGCCGGGACATCGTAAGCACAGATACGCAGTATTTT	CASSRDIVSTDTQYF
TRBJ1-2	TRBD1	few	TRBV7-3	TGTGCCAACAGGACAGGGGTGAACTATGGCTACACCTTC	CANRTGVNYGYTF
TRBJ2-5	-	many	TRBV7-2	TGTGCCAGCAGCTTGAGGGGCGAAAAGACCCAGTACTTC	CASSLRGEKTQYF
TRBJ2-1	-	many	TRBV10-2	TGCGCCAGCAGTGCCGCTAGTTCCTACAATGAGCAGTTCTTC	CASSAASSYNEQFF
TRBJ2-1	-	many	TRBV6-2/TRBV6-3	TGTGCCAGCAGGGGGGCCTTCAATGAGCAGTTCTTC	CASRGAFNEQFF
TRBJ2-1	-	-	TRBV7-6	TGTGCCAGCAGCCCCCAGGGGGCGGGGGGTATGTACATTGAGCAGTTCTTC	CASSPQGAGGMYIEQFF
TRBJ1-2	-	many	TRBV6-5	TGTGCCAGCCTTAGGGGCTACACCTTC	CASLRGYTF
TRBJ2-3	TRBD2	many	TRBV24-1	TGTGCCACCAGTGATGCGCGAACTAGCGGGGGGGTTGGAGATACGCAGTATTTT	CATSDARTSGGVGDTQYF
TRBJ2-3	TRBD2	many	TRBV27	TGTGCCAGCAAGGGAGCTCCGGGGACTAGCGGGCAAAGCACAGATACGCAGTATTTT	CASKGAPGTSGQSTDTQYF
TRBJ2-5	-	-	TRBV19	TGTGCCAGTAGTATCCCTGGACTCAGCCAAGAGACCCAGTACTTC	CASSIPGLSQETQYF
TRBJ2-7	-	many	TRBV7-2	TGTGCCAGCAGCTTAGCGCTGGGACGCTCCTACGAGCAGTACTTC	CASSLALGRSYEQYF
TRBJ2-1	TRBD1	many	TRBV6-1	TGTGCCAGCAGTGAACTTAACAGGGGCTACAATGAGCAGTTCTTC	CASSELNRGYNEQFF
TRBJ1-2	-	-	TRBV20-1	TGCAGTGCTTCTCCGGGAAAGGGTTATGGCTACACCTTC	CSASPGKGYGYTF
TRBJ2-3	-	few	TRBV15	TGTGCCACCAGCTGGGGGCCCGGGCTCACAGATACGCAGTATTTT	CATSWGPGLTDTQYF
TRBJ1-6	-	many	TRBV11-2	TGTGCCAGCAGTGGGAGGGCAGGGAGTCCCAGCTCCTATAATTCACCCCTCCACTTT	CASSGRAGSPSSYNSPLHF
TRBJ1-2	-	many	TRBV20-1	TGCAGTGCGCTAAGTAGTCTGCAGGGCGGTAGGGGCTACACCTTC	CSALSSLQGGRGYTF
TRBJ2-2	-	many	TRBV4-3	TGCGCCAGCAGCCAAGTTAGTGGGCAGGCAGAGCTGTTTTTT	CASSQVSGQAELFF
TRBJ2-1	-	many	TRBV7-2	TGTGCCAGCAGCTTAGTGTCGGGACCCAATGAGCAGTTCTTC	CASSLVSGPNEQFF
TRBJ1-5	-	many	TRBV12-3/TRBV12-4	TGTGCCAGCAGTTTAAAAGGACCCCAGCATTTT	CASSLKGPQHF
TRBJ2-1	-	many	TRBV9	TGTGCCAGCAGCGTCGAGGGCGGTATTAGCTCCTACAATGAGCAGTTCTTC	CASSVEGGISSYNEQFF
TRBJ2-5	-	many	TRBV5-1	TGCGCCAGCAGCTTGGTTCCAGGACAAGAGACCCAGTACTTC	CASSLVPGQETQYF
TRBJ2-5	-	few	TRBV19	TGTGCCAGTAGTATTTCGCGACAAGAGACCCAGTACTTC	CASSISRQETQYF
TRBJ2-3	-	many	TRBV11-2	TGTGCCAGCAGCTTACTTAGCTTGGATACGCAGTATTTT	CASSLLSLDTQYF
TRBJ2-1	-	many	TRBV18	TGTGCCAGCTCCCCCGCCGTCGGATACAACAATGAGCAGTTCTTC	CASSPAVGYNNEQFF
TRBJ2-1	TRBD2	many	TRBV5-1	TGCGCCAGCAGCTTGCGACTAGCGGGGAACGCTAACGATGAGCAGTTCTTC	CASSLRLAGNANDEQFF
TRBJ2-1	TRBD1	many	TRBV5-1	TGCGCCAGCAGCTTGGAGGAGGCAGGGGGTGGTGAGCAGTTCTTC	CASSLEEAGGGEQFF
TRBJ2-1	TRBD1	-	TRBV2	TGTGCCAGCACTCCCCCGGGACAGGGCCCTCACTCCTACAATGAGCAGTTCTTC	CASTPPGQGPHSYNEQFF
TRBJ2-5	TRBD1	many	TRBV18	TGTGCCAGCTCACCATCGGACAGGGCCCAAGAGACCCAGTACTTC	CASSPSDRAQETQYF
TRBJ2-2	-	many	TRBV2	TGTGCCAGCAGGGTGCAGGCGAACACCGGGGAGCTGTTTTTT	CASRVQANTGELFF
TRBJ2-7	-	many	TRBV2	TGTGCCAGCGGACGGGGGGCCATGTACGAGCAGTACTTC	CASGRGAMYEQYF